This T cell receptor beta chain was recorded in a study of blood T cells in healthy people across ages. Study-wide context: Template switching picked up about one barcoded beta molecule for each two T cells.

With a J-beta primer mix and a sample-barcoded 5' primer, a second PCR ran about 6 to 11 cycles. TCRdb reanalysed the 5' RACE reads using MiXCR and keeps one entry per CDR3 protein. The sample contains 800,000 to 1,000,000 distinct CDR3 sequences, under 50% of which appear only once. The CDR3 is 14 residues long. The germline gives CDR1 MGHRA, CDR2 YSYEKL. V lost 1 base to trimming and J lost 11 bases, with 17 bases between them. Sequenced sample: blood. The chain joins TRBV4-1 to TRBJ1-1, with D possibly TRBD1 on 5 matching bases. This TCR came from a man aged 25 to 40 in good health. For the CDR3, the DNA is TGCGCCAGCAGCCAAGCTAGTCCAGGGTGGGATGCTTTCTTT. This encodes CASSQASPGWDAFF.